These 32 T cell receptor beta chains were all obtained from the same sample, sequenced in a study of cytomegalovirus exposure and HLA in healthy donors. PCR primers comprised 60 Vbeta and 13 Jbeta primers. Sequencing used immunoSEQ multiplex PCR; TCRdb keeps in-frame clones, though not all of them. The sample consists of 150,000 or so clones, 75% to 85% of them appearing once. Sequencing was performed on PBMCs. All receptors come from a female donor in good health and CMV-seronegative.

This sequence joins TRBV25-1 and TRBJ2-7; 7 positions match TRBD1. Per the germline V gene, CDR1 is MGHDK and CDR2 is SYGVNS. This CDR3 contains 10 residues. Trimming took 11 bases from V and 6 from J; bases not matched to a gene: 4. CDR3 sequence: CARTGAEQYF. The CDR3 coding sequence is TGTGCCCGCACAGGGGCCGAGCAGTACTTC.

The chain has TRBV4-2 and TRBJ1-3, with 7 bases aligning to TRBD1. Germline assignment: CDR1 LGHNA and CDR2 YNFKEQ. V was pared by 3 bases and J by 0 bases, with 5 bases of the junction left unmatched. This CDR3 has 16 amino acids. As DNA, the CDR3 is TGTGCCAGCAGCCATGGTCGGGACAGCTCTGGAAACACCATATATTTT. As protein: CASSHGRDSSGNTIYF.

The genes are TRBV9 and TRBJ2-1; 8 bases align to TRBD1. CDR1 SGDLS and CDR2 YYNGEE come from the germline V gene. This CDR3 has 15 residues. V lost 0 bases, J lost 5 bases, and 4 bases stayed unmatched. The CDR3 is CASSVGQGSHNEQFF. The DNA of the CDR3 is TGTGCCAGCAGCGTAGGACAGGGGTCTCACAATGAGCAGTTCTTC.

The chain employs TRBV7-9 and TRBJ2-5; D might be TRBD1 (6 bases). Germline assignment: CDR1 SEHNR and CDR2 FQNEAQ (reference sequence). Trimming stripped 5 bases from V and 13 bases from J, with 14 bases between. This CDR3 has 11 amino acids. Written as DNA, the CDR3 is TGTGCCAGCAGCACCCGGGACACGCTGTACTTC. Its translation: CASSTRDTLYF.

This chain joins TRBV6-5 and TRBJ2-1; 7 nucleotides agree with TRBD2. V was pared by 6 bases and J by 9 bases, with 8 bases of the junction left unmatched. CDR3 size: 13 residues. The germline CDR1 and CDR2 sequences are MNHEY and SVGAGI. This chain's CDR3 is CASSPRLASEQFF. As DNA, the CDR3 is TGTGCCAGCAGCCCAAGACTAGCAAGTGAGCAGTTCTTC.

CDR3 nucleotides: TGTGCCAGCAGCTTAGCGCGCGGGAGCATTGGAAACACCATATATTTT. It translates to CASSLARGSIGNTIYF. This rearrangement joins TRBV7-9 to TRBJ1-3; D is undetermined. CDR1 and CDR2 (germline): SEHNR, FQNEAQ (reference sequence). CDR3 size: 16 residues. V dropped 0 bases and J dropped 3 bases, with 12 bases sitting between them.

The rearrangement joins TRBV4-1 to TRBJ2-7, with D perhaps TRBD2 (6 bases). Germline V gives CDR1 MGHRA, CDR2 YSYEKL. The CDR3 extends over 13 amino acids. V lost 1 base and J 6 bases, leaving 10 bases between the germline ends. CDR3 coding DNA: TGCGCCAGCAGCCAAGGAGCGGAGGGCGAGCAGTACTTC. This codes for CASSQGAEGEQYF.

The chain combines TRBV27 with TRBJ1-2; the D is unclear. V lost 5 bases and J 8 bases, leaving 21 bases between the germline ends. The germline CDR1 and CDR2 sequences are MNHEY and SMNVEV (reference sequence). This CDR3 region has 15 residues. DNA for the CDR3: TGTGCCAGCAGTCCGCGGGGAGGGCACAATGAAGGCTACACCTTC. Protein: CASSPRGGHNEGYTF.

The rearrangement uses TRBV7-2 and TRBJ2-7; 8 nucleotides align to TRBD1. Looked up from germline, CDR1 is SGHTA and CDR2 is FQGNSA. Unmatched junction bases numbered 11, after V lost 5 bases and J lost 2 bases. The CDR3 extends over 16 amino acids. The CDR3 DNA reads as TGTGCCAGCAGCCCTACCCGGGACAGGTTTCCCTACGAGCAGTACTTC. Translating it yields CASSPTRDRFPYEQYF. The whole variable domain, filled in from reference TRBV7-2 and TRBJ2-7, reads GAGVSQSPSNKVTEKGKDVELRCDPISGHTALYWYRQSLGQGLEFLIYFQGNSAPDKSGLPSDRFSAERTGGSVSTLTIQRTQQEDSAVYLCASSPTRDRFPYEQYFGPGTRLTVT.

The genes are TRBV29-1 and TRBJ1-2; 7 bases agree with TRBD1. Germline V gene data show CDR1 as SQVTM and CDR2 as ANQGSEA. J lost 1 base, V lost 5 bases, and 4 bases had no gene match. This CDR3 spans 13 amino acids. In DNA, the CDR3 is TGCAGCGTTACGGGACAGTATAACTATGGCTACACCTTC. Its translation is CSVTGQYNYGYTF.

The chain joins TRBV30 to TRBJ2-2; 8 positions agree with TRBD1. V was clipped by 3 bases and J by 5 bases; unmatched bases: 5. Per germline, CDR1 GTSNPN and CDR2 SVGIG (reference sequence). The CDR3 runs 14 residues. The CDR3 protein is CAWREQGGTGELFF. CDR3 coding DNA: TGTGCCTGGAGGGAACAGGGGGGAACCGGGGAGCTGTTTTTT.

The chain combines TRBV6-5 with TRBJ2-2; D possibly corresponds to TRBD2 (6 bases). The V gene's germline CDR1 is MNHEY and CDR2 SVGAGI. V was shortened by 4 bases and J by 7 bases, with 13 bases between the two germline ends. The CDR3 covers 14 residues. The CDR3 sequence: CASSSRLEGGELFF. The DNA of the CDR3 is TGTGCCAGCAGTTCTCGATTGGAGGGCGGGGAGCTGTTTTTT.

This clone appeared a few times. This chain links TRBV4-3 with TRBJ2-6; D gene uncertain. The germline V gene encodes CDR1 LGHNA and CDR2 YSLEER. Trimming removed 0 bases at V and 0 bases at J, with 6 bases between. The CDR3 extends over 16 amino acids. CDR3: CASSQESGSGANVLTF. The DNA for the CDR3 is TGCGCCAGCAGCCAAGAATCCGGCTCTGGGGCCAACGTCCTGACTTTC.

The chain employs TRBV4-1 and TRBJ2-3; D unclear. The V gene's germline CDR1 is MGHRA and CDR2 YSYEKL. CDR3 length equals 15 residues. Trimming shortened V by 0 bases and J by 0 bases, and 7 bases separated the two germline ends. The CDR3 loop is CASSQDRVSTDTQYF. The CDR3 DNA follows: TGCGCCAGCAGCCAAGATCGGGTTAGCACAGATACGCAGTATTTT.

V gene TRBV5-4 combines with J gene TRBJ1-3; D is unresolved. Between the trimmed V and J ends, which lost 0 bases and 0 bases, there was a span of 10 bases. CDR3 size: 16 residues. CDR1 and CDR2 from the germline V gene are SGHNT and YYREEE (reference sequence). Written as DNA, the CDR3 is TGTGCCAGCAGCTTGGGGCAGGTGTTCTCTGGAAACACCATATATTTT. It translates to CASSLGQVFSGNTIYF.

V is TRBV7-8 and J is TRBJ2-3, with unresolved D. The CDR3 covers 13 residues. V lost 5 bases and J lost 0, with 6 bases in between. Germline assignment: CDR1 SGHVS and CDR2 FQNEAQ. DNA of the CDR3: TGTGCCAGCAGCCCCCTCAGCACAGATACGCAGTATTTT. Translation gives CASSPLSTDTQYF.

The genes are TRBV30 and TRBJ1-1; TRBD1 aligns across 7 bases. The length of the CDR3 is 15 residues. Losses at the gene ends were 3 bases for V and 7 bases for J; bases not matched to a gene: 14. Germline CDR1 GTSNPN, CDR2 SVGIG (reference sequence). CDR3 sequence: CAWRQGLGVVDEAFF. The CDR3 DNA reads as TGTGCCTGGAGACAGGGGTTGGGGGTTGTGGATGAAGCTTTCTTT.

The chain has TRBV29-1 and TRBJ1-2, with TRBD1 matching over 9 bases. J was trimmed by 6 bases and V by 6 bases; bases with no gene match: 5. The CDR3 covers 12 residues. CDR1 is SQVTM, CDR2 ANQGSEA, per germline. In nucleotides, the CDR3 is TGCAGCGTGGCCGGGACAGGGAATGGCTACACCTTC. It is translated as CSVAGTGNGYTF.

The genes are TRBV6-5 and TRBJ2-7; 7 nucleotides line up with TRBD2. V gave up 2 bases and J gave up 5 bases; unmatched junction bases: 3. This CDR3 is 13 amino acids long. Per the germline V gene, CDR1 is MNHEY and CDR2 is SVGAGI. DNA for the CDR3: TGTGCCAGCAGTTACCGGGGGAGGGACGAGCAGTACTTC. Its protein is CASSYRGRDEQYF.

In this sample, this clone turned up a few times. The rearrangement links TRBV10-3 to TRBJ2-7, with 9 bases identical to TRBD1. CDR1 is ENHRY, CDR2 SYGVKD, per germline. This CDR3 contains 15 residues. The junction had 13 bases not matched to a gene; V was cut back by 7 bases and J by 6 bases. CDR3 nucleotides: TGTGCCATCACTAAGGAGGGACAGGGTACGGCCGAGCAGTACTTC. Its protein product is CAITKEGQGTAEQYF.

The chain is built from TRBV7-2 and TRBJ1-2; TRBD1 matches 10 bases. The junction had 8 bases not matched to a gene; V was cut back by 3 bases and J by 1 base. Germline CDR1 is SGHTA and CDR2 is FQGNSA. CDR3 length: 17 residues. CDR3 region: CASSFQSGTGVNYGYTF. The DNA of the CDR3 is TGTGCCAGCAGCTTCCAGTCGGGGACAGGGGTTAACTATGGCTACACCTTC.

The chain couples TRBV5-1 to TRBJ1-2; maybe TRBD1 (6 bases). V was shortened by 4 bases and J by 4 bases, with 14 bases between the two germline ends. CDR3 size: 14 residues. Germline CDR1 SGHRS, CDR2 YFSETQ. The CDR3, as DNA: TGCGCCAGCAGCCCCGGGACAAGTAGCTATGGCTACACCTTC. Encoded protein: CASSPGTSSYGYTF.

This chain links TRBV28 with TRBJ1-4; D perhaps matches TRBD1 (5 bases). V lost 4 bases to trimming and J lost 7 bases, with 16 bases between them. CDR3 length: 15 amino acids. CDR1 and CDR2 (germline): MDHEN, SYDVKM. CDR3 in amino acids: CASSSNGGLGEKLFF. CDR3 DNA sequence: TGTGCCAGCAGTTCAAACGGGGGGTTGGGTGAAAAACTGTTTTTT.

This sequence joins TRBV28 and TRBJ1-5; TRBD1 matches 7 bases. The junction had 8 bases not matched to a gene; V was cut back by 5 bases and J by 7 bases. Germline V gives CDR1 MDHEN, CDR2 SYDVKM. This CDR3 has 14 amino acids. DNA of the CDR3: TGTGCCAGCAGTCAGACAGGGAATGGACAGCCCCAGCATTTT. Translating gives CASSQTGNGQPQHF.

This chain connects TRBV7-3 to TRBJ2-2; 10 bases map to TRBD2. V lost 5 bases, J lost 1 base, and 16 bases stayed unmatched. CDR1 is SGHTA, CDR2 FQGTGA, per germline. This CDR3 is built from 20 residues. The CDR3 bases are TGTGCCAGCAGCCCCCTGGGGAGCGGGGGGGCCCGAATGAACACCGGGGAGCTGTTTTTT. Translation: CASSPLGSGGARMNTGELFF.

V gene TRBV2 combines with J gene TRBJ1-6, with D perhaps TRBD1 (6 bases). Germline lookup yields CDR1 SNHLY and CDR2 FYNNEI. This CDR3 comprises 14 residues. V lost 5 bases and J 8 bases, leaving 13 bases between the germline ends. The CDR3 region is CASSLTGSYSPLHF. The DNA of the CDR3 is TGTGCCAGCAGTTTGACAGGTTCTTATTCACCCCTCCACTTT.

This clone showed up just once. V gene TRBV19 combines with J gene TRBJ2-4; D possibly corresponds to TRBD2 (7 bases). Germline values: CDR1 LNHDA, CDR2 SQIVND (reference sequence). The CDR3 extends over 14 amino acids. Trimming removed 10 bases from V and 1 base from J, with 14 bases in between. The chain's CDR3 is CATMEGGAKNIQYF. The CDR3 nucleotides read TGTGCCACCATGGAGGGGGGGGCCAAAAACATTCAGTACTTC.

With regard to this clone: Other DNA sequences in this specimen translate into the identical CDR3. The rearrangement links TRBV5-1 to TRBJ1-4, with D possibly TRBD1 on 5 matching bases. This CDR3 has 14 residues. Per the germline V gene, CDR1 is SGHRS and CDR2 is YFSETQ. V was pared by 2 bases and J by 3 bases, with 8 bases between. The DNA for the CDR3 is TGCGCCAGCAGCTTTGGGGGGTCTAATGAAAAACTGTTTTTT. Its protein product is CASSFGGSNEKLFF.

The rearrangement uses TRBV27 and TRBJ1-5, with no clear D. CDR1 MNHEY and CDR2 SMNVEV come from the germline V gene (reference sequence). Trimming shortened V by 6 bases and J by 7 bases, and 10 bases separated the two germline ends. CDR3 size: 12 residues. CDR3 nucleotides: TGTGCCAGCAGCTCTATAAACCAGCCCCAGCATTTT. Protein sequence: CASSSINQPQHF.

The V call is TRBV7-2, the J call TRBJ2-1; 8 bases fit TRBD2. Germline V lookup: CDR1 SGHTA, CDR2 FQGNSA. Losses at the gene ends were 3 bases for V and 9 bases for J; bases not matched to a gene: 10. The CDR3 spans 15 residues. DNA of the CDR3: TGTGCCAGCAGCTTTCGGGAGGGCCTTTTGCTTGAGCAGTTCTTC. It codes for CASSFREGLLLEQFF. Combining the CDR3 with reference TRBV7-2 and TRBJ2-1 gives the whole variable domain GAGVSQSPSNKVTEKGKDVELRCDPISGHTALYWYRQSLGQGLEFLIYFQGNSAPDKSGLPSDRFSAERTGGSVSTLTIQRTQQEDSAVYLCASSFREGLLLEQFFGPGTRLTVL.

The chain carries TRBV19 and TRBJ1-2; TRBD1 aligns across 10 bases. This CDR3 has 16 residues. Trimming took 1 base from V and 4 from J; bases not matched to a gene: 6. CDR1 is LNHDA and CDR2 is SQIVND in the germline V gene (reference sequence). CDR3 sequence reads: CASSIAGTGVSYGYTF. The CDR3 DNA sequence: TGTGCCAGTAGTATAGCCGGGACAGGGGTGAGCTATGGCTACACCTTC.

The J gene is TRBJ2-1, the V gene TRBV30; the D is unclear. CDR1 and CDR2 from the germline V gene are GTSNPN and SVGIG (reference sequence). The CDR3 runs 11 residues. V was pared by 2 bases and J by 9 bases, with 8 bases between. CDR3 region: CAWSPRGEQFF. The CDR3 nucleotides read TGTGCCTGGAGTCCGAGAGGTGAGCAGTTCTTC.